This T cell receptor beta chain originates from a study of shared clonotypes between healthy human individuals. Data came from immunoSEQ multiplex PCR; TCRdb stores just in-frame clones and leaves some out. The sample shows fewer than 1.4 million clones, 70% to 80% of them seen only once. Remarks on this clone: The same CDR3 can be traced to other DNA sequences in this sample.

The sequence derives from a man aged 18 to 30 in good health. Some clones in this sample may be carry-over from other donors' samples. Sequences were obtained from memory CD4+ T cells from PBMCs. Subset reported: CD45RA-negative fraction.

CDR3 bases: TGTGCCAGCAGTACGCCGGGACAGGGTAATTCACCCCTCCACTTT. This codes for CASSTPGQGNSPLHF. The chain combines TRBV6-1 with TRBJ1-6, with TRBD1 matching 9 bases. The ends lost 5 bases at V and 6 bases at J; junction bases unmatched: 5. The germline gives CDR1 MNHNS, CDR2 SASEGT. CDR3 length: 15 residues.